A selection of T cell receptor beta chains follows, all from one sample in a study of blood T cell repertoires in COVID-19. Sequenced by immunoSEQ multiplex PCR; TCRdb stores in-frame clones only, minus some. The sample has around 180,000 clones, approximately 91% seen once; the top ten hold around 2.3%. The sequenced sample was peripheral blood. The receptors here all came from an older man with active or convalescent COVID-19. Both conserved end residues are part of each CDR3. The order of the fields is V gene, J gene, CDR3 protein.

TRBV30,TRBJ1-3,CAWSTEQLSGNTIYF
TRBV21-1,TRBJ1-4,CASSKRGRSNEKLFF
TRBV4-3,TRBJ2-1,CASSQRATGGSLLDNEQFF
TRBV28,TRBJ2-1,CASRGQVSYNEQFF
TRBV5-4,TRBJ1-3,CASSPRQGFSGNTIYF
TRBV7-2,TRBJ1-3,CASSLGGGSGGNTIYF
TRBV10-3,TRBJ2-1,CAISESGQVADEQFF
TRBV19,TRBJ1-3,CASSAPGQGISGNTIYF
TRBV7-7,TRBJ2-1,CASSPGQGDEQFF
TRBV18,TRBJ2-7,CASSPLLRDPHEQYF
TRBV6-6,TRBJ2-1,CASSLLAGSTDEQFF
TRBV10-2,TRBJ2-6,CASRGGGRDRGPSGANVLTF
TRBV28,TRBJ1-3,CASSFGGSSGNTIYF
TRBV19,TRBJ2-7,CASSTGLAANDEQYF
TRBV27,TRBJ1-5,CASRRTGTDYQPQHF
TRBV28,TRBJ2-5,CASSSSRMTAIETQYF
TRBV11-2,TRBJ2-5,CASSLPSETQYF
TRBV21-1,TRBJ2-1,CASSKDLGGSPRVAYNEQFF
TRBV28,TRBJ2-7,CASTEGGGSYEQYF
TRBV5-1,TRBJ2-7,CASSLVGTGIAYEQYF
TRBV28,TRBJ1-6,CASSFRGSYNSPLHF
TRBV7-9,TRBJ2-7,CASSPEIQGSYEQYF
TRBV29-1,TRBJ2-7,CSVDRGTPYEQYF
TRBV28,TRBJ2-6,CASSPDRPGANVLTF
TRBV19,TRBJ2-1,CASSTQGLAGEYNEQFF
TRBV28,TRBJ2-2,CASSLQGRGTGELFF
TRBV6-2/TRBV6-3,TRBJ2-7,CASSPRFEQYF
TRBV2,TRBJ2-1,CASSDGGGIDNEQFF
TRBV18,TRBJ2-5,CASSRVQGGYQETQYF
TRBV5-1,TRBJ2-3,CASSTAGGEDTQYF
TRBV7-8,TRBJ2-3,CASRTSGGRSTDTQYF
TRBV5-8,TRBJ2-1,CASSGLTGHRGNEQFF
TRBV11-2,TRBJ1-1,CASGRGQGLMNTEAFF
TRBV27,TRBJ2-3,CASSLSGDTQYF
TRBV3-1/TRBV3-2,TRBJ2-7,CASSPVQGYEQYF
TRBV19,TRBJ2-1,CASSSLRTSGSNSNEQFF
TRBV5-1,TRBJ2-3,CASSLLADYTDTQYF
TRBV10-3,TRBJ1-6,CAISQGVYNSPLHF
TRBV18,TRBJ2-3,CASSPLAGGPTDTQYF
TRBV3-1/TRBV3-2,TRBJ2-1,CASSQDGTRLGLGEQFF
TRBV5-6,TRBJ2-4,CASSFGGSKNIQYF
TRBV25-1,TRBJ1-1,CASSREIENTEAFF
TRBV6-5,TRBJ1-5,CATRTGSNQPQHF
TRBV19,TRBJ1-6,CASGTGGFHSPLHF
TRBV10-2,TRBJ2-5,CASTGLAGETQYF
TRBV28,TRBJ2-1,CASSLLAGGARLFF
TRBV7-2,TRBJ1-4,CASSGNRVTNEKLFF
TRBV7-2,TRBJ2-5,CASSLTGVETQYF